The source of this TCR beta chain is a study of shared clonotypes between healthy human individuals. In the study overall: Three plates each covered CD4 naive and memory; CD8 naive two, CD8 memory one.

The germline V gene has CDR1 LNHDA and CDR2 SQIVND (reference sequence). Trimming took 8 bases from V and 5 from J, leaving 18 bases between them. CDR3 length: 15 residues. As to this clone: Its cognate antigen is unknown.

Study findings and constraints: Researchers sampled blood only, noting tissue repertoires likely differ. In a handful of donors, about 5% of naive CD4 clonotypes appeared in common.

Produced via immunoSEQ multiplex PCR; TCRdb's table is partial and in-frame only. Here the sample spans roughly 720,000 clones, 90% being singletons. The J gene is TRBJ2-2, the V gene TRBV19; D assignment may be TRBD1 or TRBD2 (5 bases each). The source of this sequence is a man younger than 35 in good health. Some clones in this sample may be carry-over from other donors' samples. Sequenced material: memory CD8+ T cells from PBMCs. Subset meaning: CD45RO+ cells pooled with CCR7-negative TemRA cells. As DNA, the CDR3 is TGTGCCAGTCGCGGTGGCCGGTGGGGGACCGGGGAGCTGTTTTTT. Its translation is CASRGGRWGTGELFF.